The rows below give T cell receptor beta chains drawn from one sample of a study of identical twins. TCRdb recomputed calls from the 5' RACE reads with MiXCR, one row per CDR3 protein. The data contain 1.5 million to 2 million distinct CDR3 sequences, about 32% of them singletons. The sequenced sample was cord blood. The receptors derive from a newborn girl in good health. The CDR3 runs from the conserved cysteine through the conserved F or W. The order of the fields is V gene, J gene, D gene, clone size, CDR3 protein, CDR3 DNA. D genes are given only for firm matches. The listing skips clone size in some rows; elsewhere it reads once, few, many or a size class.

>TRBV24-1|TRBJ2-7|.|.
CATSDLTTGKQYF
TGTGCCACCAGTGATTTGACTACAGGAAAGCAGTACTTC
>TRBV12-3/TRBV12-4|TRBJ1-4|.|many
CASSLAAAPNEKLFF
TGTGCCAGCAGTTTAGCGGCGGCCCCAAATGAAAAACTGTTTTTT
>TRBV5-1|TRBJ1-2|.|many
CASSRDINYGYTF
TGCGCCAGCAGCCGGGACATTAACTATGGCTACACCTTC
>TRBV20-1|TRBJ2-1|.|.
CSARVPERNEQFF
TGCAGTGCTAGAGTTCCAGAACGCAATGAGCAGTTCTTC
>TRBV7-2|TRBJ1-2|.|few
CASSLIREDGYTF
TGTGCCAGCAGCTTAATCAGGGAGGATGGCTACACCTTC
>TRBV20-1|TRBJ2-7|TRBD2|few
CSARFTSGRAYEQYF
TGCAGTGCTAGATTTACTAGCGGGAGGGCCTACGAGCAGTACTTC
>TRBV7-9|TRBJ1-5|.|.
CASSPDSLLGQPQHF
TGTGCCAGCAGCCCTGACAGTCTCTTAGGGCAGCCCCAGCATTTT
>TRBV6-6|TRBJ2-3|TRBD2|.
CASSPGLETGTQYF
TGTGCCAGCAGCCCGGGACTAGAGACAGGTACGCAGTATTTT
>TRBV4-2|TRBJ2-3|.|many
CASSQEGPPSTDTQYF
TGTGCCAGCAGCCAAGAGGGACCCCCTTCGACAGATACGCAGTATTTT
>TRBV27|TRBJ1-5|.|.
CASGGRGGNSNQPQHF
TGTGCCAGCGGCGGGAGGGGGGGTAATAGCAATCAGCCCCAGCATTTT
>TRBV28|TRBJ1-1|TRBD1|.
CASSLWRQGLNTEAFF
TGTGCCAGCAGTTTATGGCGACAGGGGTTGAACACTGAAGCTTTCTTT
>TRBV9|TRBJ2-1|TRBD2|few
CASRRLAGNYNEQFF
TGTGCCAGCAGGAGACTAGCGGGGAACTACAATGAGCAGTTCTTC
>TRBV20-1|TRBJ1-2|.|many
CSASLRNYGYTF
TGCAGTGCTAGCCTTCGTAATTATGGCTACACCTTC
>TRBV20-1|TRBJ1-4|TRBD1|.
CSALLTGFLPNEKLFF
TGCAGTGCTTTGCTGACAGGGTTTCTTCCTAATGAAAAACTGTTTTTT
>TRBV20-1|TRBJ1-2|TRBD1|.
CSANRGNHYGYTF
TGCAGTGCTAACAGGGGGAACCACTATGGCTACACCTTC
>TRBV6-5|TRBJ1-1|TRBD1|.
CASRTGREAFF
TGTGCCAGCAGGACAGGGAGGGAAGCTTTCTTT
>TRBV4-1|TRBJ2-3|TRBD1|.
CASSLQRARDRGRDRGTDTQYF
TGCGCCAGCAGCCTCCAAAGGGCCAGGGACAGGGGGCGAGATAGGGGCACAGATACGCAGTATTTT
>TRBV3-1|TRBJ1-1|.|.
CASSQDILLNTEAFF
TGTGCCAGCAGCCAAGATATCCTATTGAACACTGAAGCTTTCTTT
>TRBV10-3|TRBJ2-1|.|few
CAIQDISWEYNEQFF
TGTGCCATCCAGGACATATCTTGGGAGTACAATGAGCAGTTCTTC
>TRBV19|TRBJ1-2|TRBD1|.
CASSGTDRGYGYTF
TGTGCCAGTAGTGGGACGGACAGGGGCTATGGCTACACCTTC